The sequence of this TCR beta chain was determined in a study of cytomegalovirus exposure and HLA in healthy donors. Study-wide results and limits: Testing in vitro showed three CMV-associated chains specific for CMV antigens. For most TCR beta V segments, an earlier analysis put the productive rate at about 87% or about 30% of the time.

The CDR3 has 13 amino acids. The germline V gene encodes CDR1 MNHEY and CDR2 SVGAGI. V was clipped by 3 bases and J by 3 bases; unmatched bases: 2. The PCR ran on 60 Vbeta and 13 Jbeta primers. TCRdb's table, derived via immunoSEQ multiplex PCR, lists solely in-frame clones and lacks some. Of about 65,000 clones in the sample, around four fifths are singletons; the top ten hold 3%. This clone has a handful of counts. The antigen remains unidentified. V is TRBV6-5 and J is TRBJ2-7; 7 nucleotides line up with TRBD1. This clonotype was obtained from a girl under 18 in good health and CMV-seropositive. Sequencing was carried out using PBMCs. The CDR3 loop reads CASSYNRGYEQYF. In nucleotides, the CDR3 is TGTGCCAGCAGTTATAACAGGGGCTACGAGCAGTACTTC.